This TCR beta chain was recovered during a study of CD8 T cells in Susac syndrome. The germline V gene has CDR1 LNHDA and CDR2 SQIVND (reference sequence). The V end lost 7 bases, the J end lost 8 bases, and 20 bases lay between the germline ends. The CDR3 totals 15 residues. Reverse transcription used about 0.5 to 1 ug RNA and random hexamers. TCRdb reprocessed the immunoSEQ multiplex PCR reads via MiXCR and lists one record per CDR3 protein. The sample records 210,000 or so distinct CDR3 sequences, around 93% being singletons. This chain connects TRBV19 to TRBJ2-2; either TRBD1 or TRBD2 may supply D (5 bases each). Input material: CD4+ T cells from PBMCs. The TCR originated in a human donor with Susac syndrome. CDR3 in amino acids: CASTLRFDSGGELFF. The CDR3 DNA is TGTGCCAGTACCCTTCGGTTTGACAGCGGAGGGGAGCTGTTTTTT. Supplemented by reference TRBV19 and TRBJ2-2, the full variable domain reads DGGITQSPKYLFRKEGQNVTLSCEQNLNHDAMYWYRQDPGQGLRLIYYSQIVNDFQKGDIAEGYSVSREKKESFPLTVTSAQKNPTAFYLCASTLRFDSGGELFFGEGSRLTVL.